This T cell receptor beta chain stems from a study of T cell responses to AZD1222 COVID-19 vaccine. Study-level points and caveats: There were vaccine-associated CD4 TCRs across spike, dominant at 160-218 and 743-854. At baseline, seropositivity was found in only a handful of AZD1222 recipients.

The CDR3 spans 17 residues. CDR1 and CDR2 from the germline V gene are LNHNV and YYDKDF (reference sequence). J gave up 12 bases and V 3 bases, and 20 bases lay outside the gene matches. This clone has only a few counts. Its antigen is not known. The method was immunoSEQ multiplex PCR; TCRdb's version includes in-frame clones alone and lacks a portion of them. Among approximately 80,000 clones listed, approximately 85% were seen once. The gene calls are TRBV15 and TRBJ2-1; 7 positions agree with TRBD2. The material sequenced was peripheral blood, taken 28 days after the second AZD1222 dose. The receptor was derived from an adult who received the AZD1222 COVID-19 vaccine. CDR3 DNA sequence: TGTGCCACCAGCAGTGCCGGGACTACACTAAATCGTCGGTGGCAGTTCTTC. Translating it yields CATSSAGTTLNRRWQFF. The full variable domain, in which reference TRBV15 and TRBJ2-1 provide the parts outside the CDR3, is DAMVIQNPRYQVTQFGKPVTLSCSQTLNHNVMYWYQQKSSQAPKLLFHYYDKDFNNEADTPDNFQSRRPNTSFCFLDIRSPGLGDTAMYLCATSSAGTTLNRRWQFFGPGTRLTVL.